Below, 23 T cell receptor beta chains from the same sample are listed, as sequenced in a study of T cell changes during pregnancy in multiple sclerosis. Data came from immunoSEQ multiplex PCR; TCRdb stores just in-frame clones and leaves some out. The sample carries around 51,000 clones, 94% recorded once. This specimen consisted of CD4+ T cells from peripheral blood mononuclear cells, obtained in the second trimester of pregnancy. The receptors derive from a female donor with multiple sclerosis, enrolled in a pregnancy study.

CDR3 coding DNA: TGTGCCAGCAGTCAGGGCAGGGTTAGCAATCAGCCCCAGCATTTT. Its translation is CASSQGRVSNQPQHF. The rearrangement links TRBV9 to TRBJ1-5, with D perhaps matching TRBD1 (5 bases). The V end was cut by 5 bases, the J end by 0 bases, with 12 bases between. This CDR3 contains 15 residues. Germline V gene lookup returns CDR1 SGDLS and CDR2 YYNGEE.

The V gene is TRBV2, the J gene TRBJ2-6; D possibly corresponds to TRBD2 (6 bases). Germline V CDR1 and CDR2: SNHLY, FYNNEI. This CDR3 has 14 amino acids. Between the trimmed V and J ends, which lost 8 bases and 0 bases, there was a span of 8 bases. The CDR3 protein is CASRGSSGANVLTF. In DNA, the CDR3 is TGTGCCAGCCGGGGGTCCTCTGGGGCCAACGTCCTGACTTTC.

The V call is TRBV7-2, the J call TRBJ2-2; 8 positions match TRBD2. The CDR3 is 15 amino acids. Germline CDR1 is SGHTA and CDR2 is FQGNSA. J was trimmed by 6 bases and V by 3 bases; bases with no gene match: 6. The CDR3 DNA follows: TGTGCCAGCAGCTTGTCATCGGGGGGGGCCGGGGAGCTGTTTTTT. This gives the protein CASSLSSGGAGELFF.

The chain combines TRBV18 with TRBJ1-1; D is possibly TRBD1 (5 bases). The CDR3 has 13 amino acids. V gave up 6 bases and J gave up 2 bases, with 10 bases separating them. Per germline, CDR1 KGHSH and CDR2 LQKENI. The CDR3 protein is CASSRGGNTEAFF. The CDR3 coding sequence is TGTGCCAGCTCTCGGGGGGGTAACACTGAAGCTTTCTTT.

This chain joins TRBV4-1 and TRBJ1-4; 7 positions agree with TRBD1. CDR3 length equals 15 residues. Germline V gene lookup returns CDR1 MGHRA and CDR2 YSYEKL. V was clipped by 0 bases and J by 7 bases; unmatched bases: 5. CDR3 protein: CASSQEGQGGEKLFF. Written as DNA, the CDR3 is TGCGCCAGCAGCCAAGAGGGTCAGGGGGGTGAAAAACTGTTTTTT.

The chain employs TRBV11-2 and TRBJ1-1; the D is unclear. Germline V gene lookup returns CDR1 SGHAT and CDR2 FQNNGV. The CDR3 runs 11 residues. Between the trimmed V and J ends, which lost 3 bases and 8 bases, there was a span of 7 bases. The CDR3, as DNA: TGTGCCAGCAGCTTTCCCGGGGAAGCTTTCTTT. As protein: CASSFPGEAFF.

This chain uses TRBV4-3 with TRBJ1-4, with 10 nucleotides matching TRBD1. The V and J ends lost 4 bases and 5 bases, in that order; junction bases with no gene match: 7. The germline V gene has CDR1 LGHNA and CDR2 YSLEER. The CDR3 covers 16 residues. CDR3 amino acids: CASSRGPGQGNEKLFF. The CDR3 nucleotides are TGCGCCAGCAGCCGCGGACCGGGACAGGGGAATGAAAAACTGTTTTTT.

The chain couples TRBV2 to TRBJ2-5, with a weak D call TRBD1 (7 bases). The CDR3 is 14 residues long. In germline, CDR1 is SNHLY, CDR2 FYNNEI. V lost 11 bases to trimming and J lost 6 bases, with 22 bases between them. CDR3 nucleotide sequence: TGTGCCGGAGGGACAGTGAACTTGTTGAAGACCCAGTACTTC. It codes for CAGGTVNLLKTQYF.

In its sample, this clone is medium-sized. The V call is TRBV4-1, the J call TRBJ1-2; possibly TRBD1 for D (6 bases). The germline V gene has CDR1 MGHRA and CDR2 YSYEKL. V was clipped by 0 bases and J by 8 bases, with 19 bases between them. This CDR3 contains 16 residues. Here the CDR3 reads CASSQDRSRGVGGYTF. CDR3 bases: TGCGCCAGCAGCCAAGATCGGTCCAGGGGTGTGGGGGGCTACACCTTC.

This chain links TRBV4-3 with TRBJ2-3; no reliable D call. Germline V gene sequence: CDR1 LGHNA, CDR2 YSLEER. The CDR3 has 15 amino acids. The V and J ends lost 0 bases and 0 bases respectively, with 7 bases between them. The CDR3 loop is CASSQDSRSTDTQYF. CDR3 nucleotides: TGCGCCAGCAGCCAAGATAGCCGTAGCACAGATACGCAGTATTTT.

V gene TRBV7-2 combines with J gene TRBJ2-3; D is perhaps TRBD2 (5 bases). CDR1 and CDR2 from the germline V gene are SGHTA and FQGNSA. V lost 3 bases to trimming and J lost 4 bases, with 11 bases between them. CDR3 size: 14 residues. CDR3 bases: TGTGCCAGCAGCTTTGAAATAGCGTCAGATACGCAGTATTTT. This translates into CASSFEIASDTQYF.

The chain carries TRBV7-3 and TRBJ2-3; 7 positions match TRBD2. CDR1 is SGHTA and CDR2 is FQGTGA in the germline V gene. Trimming took 5 bases from V and 4 from J; bases not matched to a gene: 12. This CDR3 region has 16 residues. The CDR3 DNA follows: TGTGCCAGCAGCCTGGGAGGGGCAGGGAGCGCAGATACGCAGTATTTT. It codes for CASSLGGAGSADTQYF.

The chain uses TRBV12-5 and TRBJ1-1; D remains ambiguous. CDR3 length equals 15 residues. Germline V lookup: CDR1 LGHNT, CDR2 FRNRAP. The V and J ends lost 1 base and 1 base respectively, with 10 bases between them. The CDR3 DNA is TGTGCTAGTGGTTTGGAAATCACTTGGAACACTGAAGCTTTCTTT. It encodes CASGLEITWNTEAFF.

The chain links TRBV7-2 to TRBJ2-2, with D tentatively TRBD2 (5 bases). Germline values: CDR1 SGHTA, CDR2 FQGNSA. The CDR3 is 16 residues long. V lost 5 bases to trimming and J lost 3 bases, with 16 bases between them. This CDR3 is CASSPRARRDTGELFF. DNA for the CDR3: TGTGCCAGCAGCCCTAGGGCCCGGCGGGACACCGGGGAGCTGTTTTTT.

The chain couples TRBV7-6 to TRBJ1-5, with 9 bases that match TRBD1. The V and J ends lost 0 bases and 13 bases, in that order; junction bases with no gene match: 4. The CDR3 is made up of 13 amino acids. Germline lookup yields CDR1 SGHVS and CDR2 FNYEAQ. Here the CDR3 DNA reads TGTGCCAGCAGCTTAGCGGGGACAGGGCTACAGCATTTT. Translation: CASSLAGTGLQHF.

This clone appeared once. V usage is TRBV7-3 and J usage is TRBJ2-1, with TRBD2 matching 7 bases. The CDR3 totals 16 residues. Trimming took 2 bases from V and 7 from J; bases not matched to a gene: 11. The germline V gene has CDR1 SGHTA and CDR2 FQGTGA. This CDR3 reads CASSLFGGRLRNEQFF. CDR3 nucleotides: TGTGCCAGCAGCTTATTCGGGGGGAGACTGCGGAATGAGCAGTTCTTC.

The chain carries TRBV28 and TRBJ1-1, with D maybe TRBD1 (6 bases). V was trimmed by 6 bases and J by 1 base, leaving 9 bases between them. CDR3 length: 13 amino acids. Germline lookup yields CDR1 MDHEN and CDR2 SYDVKM. CDR3 region: CASREQGNTEAFF. CDR3 nucleotides: TGTGCCAGCAGGGAACAGGGGAACACTGAAGCTTTCTTT.

V gene TRBV7-3 combines with J gene TRBJ2-5; D might be TRBD1 (5 bases). The length of the CDR3 is 15 residues. Trimming pared 1 base from V and 5 bases from J, leaving 14 bases between. Germline V gives CDR1 SGHTA, CDR2 FQGTGA. CDR3 residues: CASSLIGGADETQYF. CDR3 DNA: TGTGCCAGCAGCTTAATCGGTGGGGCTGACGAGACCCAGTACTTC.

V gene TRBV5-1 combines with J gene TRBJ1-2, with D hard to call. This CDR3 is built from 13 residues. The germline gives CDR1 SGHRS, CDR2 YFSETQ. Trimming cost V 6 bases and J 0 bases, with 9 bases left between them. The CDR3 protein is CASTEAANYGYTF. CDR3 nucleotides: TGCGCCAGCACCGAGGCAGCTAACTATGGCTACACCTTC. The full variable domain, completed using reference TRBV5-1 and TRBJ1-2, is KAGVTQTPRYLIKTRGQQVTLSCSPISGHRSVSWYQQTPGQGLQFLFEYFSETQRNKGNFPGRFSGRQFSNSRSEMNVSTLELGDSALYLCASTEAANYGYTFGSGTRLTVV.

The chain couples TRBV25-1 to TRBJ2-7, with D tentatively TRBD2 (5 bases). There are 15 residues in the CDR3. Germline loops: CDR1 MGHDK, CDR2 SYGVNS. V was pared by 0 bases and J by 2 bases, with 11 bases between. Here the CDR3 reads CASSEYGLSAYEQYF. CDR3 DNA sequence: TGTGCCAGCAGTGAATATGGACTGTCGGCCTACGAGCAGTACTTC.

This sequence joins TRBV7-2 and TRBJ2-2; TRBD2 matches 16 bases. V trimming: 3 bases; J trimming: 6 bases; junction bases outside the gene matches: 7. In germline, CDR1 is SGHTA, CDR2 FQGNSA. The CDR3 loop spans 18 amino acids. In nucleotides, the CDR3 is TGTGCCAGCAGCTTCTTCCCGGGACTAGCGGGGGGGGCCGGGGAGCTGTTTTTT. It translates to CASSFFPGLAGGAGELFF.

A few counts support this clone. This chain uses TRBV27 with TRBJ2-3; 9 positions match TRBD2. Germline V gene lookup returns CDR1 MNHEY and CDR2 SMNVEV (reference sequence). The CDR3 is 16 amino acids. The V and J ends lost 6 bases and 6 bases, in that order; junction bases with no gene match: 13. CDR3 sequence: CASSTLAGAARDTQYF. DNA of the CDR3: TGTGCCAGCAGCACTTTAGCGGGGGCCGCGCGGGATACGCAGTATTTT.

The chain combines TRBV7-9 with TRBJ1-2, with 8 bases fitting TRBD1. The V and J ends lost 5 bases and 2 bases, in that order; junction bases with no gene match: 7. The germline CDR1 and CDR2 sequences are SEHNR and FQNEAQ (reference sequence). The CDR3 sequence is 15 residues long. This CDR3 is CASSPRGQANYGYTF. CDR3 DNA: TGTGCCAGCAGCCCAAGGGGACAGGCCAACTATGGCTACACCTTC.